Following are 20 T cell receptor beta chains from one sample sequenced in a study of cytomegalovirus exposure and HLA in healthy donors. PCR employed 60 Vbeta and 13 Jbeta primers. Clones were read by immunoSEQ multiplex PCR, and TCRdb kept only the in-frame ones, dropping some. Of approximately 180,000 clones listed, around 81% are singletons. Specimen: PBMCs. The receptors were sampled from a woman aged 25 to 39 in good health and CMV-seronegative.

J is TRBJ2-2 and V is TRBV7-9; a possible D gene is TRBD2 (6 bases). The CDR3 spans 16 residues. CDR1 and CDR2 (germline): SEHNR, FQNEAQ (reference sequence). The V end lost 1 base, the J end lost 3 bases, and 12 bases lay between the germline ends. This CDR3 reads CASSLGPSEHTGELFF. The CDR3 DNA reads as TGTGCCAGCAGCTTAGGCCCTAGCGAACACACCGGGGAGCTGTTTTTT.

The rearrangement uses TRBV11-2 and TRBJ2-7, with 9 bases that match TRBD1. Germline V gives CDR1 SGHAT, CDR2 FQNNGV. This CDR3 comprises 15 residues. V lost 3 bases to trimming and J lost 2 bases; unmatched junction nucleotides: 5. The CDR3 sequence is CASSLGQGAPYEQYF. Written as DNA, the CDR3 is TGTGCCAGCAGCTTGGGACAGGGTGCCCCCTACGAGCAGTACTTC.

This rearrangement joins TRBV7-2 to TRBJ2-2; 8 nucleotides line up with TRBD1. The length of the CDR3 is 14 residues. V lost 8 bases, J lost 1 base, and 3 bases stayed unmatched. Per germline, CDR1 SGHTA and CDR2 FQGNSA. The CDR3 here is CASRGTGNTGELFF. The DNA of the CDR3 is TGTGCCAGCCGCGGGACAGGGAACACCGGGGAGCTGTTTTTT.

The chain joins TRBV7-2 to TRBJ2-7, with a weak D call TRBD2 (6 bases). CDR1 and CDR2 (germline): SGHTA, FQGNSA. The CDR3 runs 14 residues. Between the trimmed V and J ends, which lost 6 bases and 5 bases, there was a span of 17 bases. The CDR3 coding sequence is TGTGCCAGCAGTCGGGACTTTTCGAGCGACGAGCAGTACTTC. Amino acid sequence: CASSRDFSSDEQYF.

The chain has TRBV4-2 and TRBJ2-2; D is unresolved. The CDR3 is made up of 14 amino acids. V shed 1 base and J shed 3 bases, with 6 bases lying between them. Per germline, CDR1 LGHNA and CDR2 YNFKEQ. Written as DNA, the CDR3 is TGTGCCAGCAGCCAAGGTTCGTACACCGGGGAGCTGTTTTTT. It yields the protein CASSQGSYTGELFF.

V usage is TRBV5-1 and J usage is TRBJ1-2; 11 nucleotides line up with TRBD1. The CDR3 contains 15 residues. Germline-derived CDR1 and CDR2 are SGHRS and YFSETQ. After removal of 0 bases from V and 3 bases from J, the junction contained 1 base not matched to a gene. This chain's CDR3 is CASSLGTGGYYGYTF. The CDR3 coding sequence is TGCGCCAGCAGCTTGGGGACAGGGGGCTACTATGGCTACACCTTC.

The rearrangement joins TRBV27 to TRBJ1-6; 7 positions match TRBD1. V was clipped by 3 bases and J by 4 bases; unmatched bases: 6. Germline V gives CDR1 MNHEY, CDR2 SMNVEV (reference sequence). CDR3 size: 16 residues. In DNA form, the CDR3 reads TGTGCCAGCAGTTTCGCAGGGGGTGTTTATAATTCACCCCTCCACTTT. It specifies CASSFAGGVYNSPLHF.

CDR3 bases: TGTGCCAGTCGTCTTAACCAGGGGGTCGGTGGGTACGAGCAGTACTTC. It specifies CASRLNQGVGGYEQYF. The rearrangement uses TRBV19 and TRBJ2-7; 7 bases align to TRBD1. The CDR3 length is 16 residues. V shed 8 bases, J shed 4 bases, and the junction held 17 bases outside the gene matches. The germline gives CDR1 LNHDA, CDR2 SQIVND (reference sequence).

The chain couples TRBV6-1 to TRBJ1-5, with 8 positions matching TRBD1. V lost 5 bases and J lost 5; bases outside the gene matches: 8. This CDR3 spans 15 amino acids. Germline V gene sequence: CDR1 MNHNS, CDR2 SASEGT. CDR3 DNA: TGTGCCAGCAGTCGGGACAGGAGGGGAGATCAGCCCCAGCATTTT. It yields the protein CASSRDRRGDQPQHF.

The V and J genes are TRBV18 and TRBJ2-5; no firm D call. CDR1 is KGHSH, CDR2 LQKENI, per germline. This CDR3 is built from 15 residues. Trimming shortened V by 1 base and J by 2 bases, and 11 bases separated the two germline ends. CDR3 bases: TGTGCCAGCTCACCACGTATCACAGTTCAAGAGACCCAGTACTTC. This gives the protein CASSPRITVQETQYF.

This clone was picked up one time. This sequence joins TRBV18 and TRBJ1-4, with a tentative D call TRBD1 (6 bases). The CDR3 extends over 15 amino acids. The V gene lost 1 base and the J gene lost 3 bases, with 9 bases spanning the gap. Germline assignment: CDR1 KGHSH and CDR2 LQKENI. The CDR3 here is CASSPQGDPNEKLFF. The CDR3 bases are TGTGCCAGCTCACCACAGGGGGACCCTAATGAAAAACTGTTTTTT.

This clone appeared once. This chain connects TRBV19 to TRBJ2-7; 12 bases match TRBD2. CDR1 and CDR2 (germline): LNHDA, SQIVND (reference sequence). The CDR3 extends over 15 amino acids. V lost 3 bases and J lost 2; bases outside the gene matches: 2. CDR3 in amino acids: CASSILAGGPYEQYF. For the CDR3, the DNA is TGTGCCAGTAGTATCCTAGCGGGAGGGCCCTACGAGCAGTACTTC. The entire variable domain, with the rest obtained from reference TRBV19 and TRBJ2-7, is as follows: DGGITQSPKYLFRKEGQNVTLSCEQNLNHDAMYWYRQDPGQGLRLIYYSQIVNDFQKGDIAEGYSVSREKKESFPLTVTSAQKNPTAFYLCASSILAGGPYEQYFGPGTRLTVT.

The genes are TRBV11-2 and TRBJ2-2, with TRBD2 as a possible D gene (6 bases). CDR1 and CDR2 from the germline V gene are SGHAT and FQNNGV. The V gene lost 2 bases and the J gene lost 6 bases, with 19 bases spanning the gap. CDR3 size: 17 residues. Here the CDR3 DNA reads TGTGCCAGCAGCTTACTCTTCGATGTCGGGAGACCCGGGGAGCTGTTTTTT. Protein product: CASSLLFDVGRPGELFF.

This sequence joins TRBV5-4 and TRBJ2-7; unclear D gene. With 0 bases removed from V and 2 bases from J, the gap between germline ends came to 6 bases. From germline, CDR1 is SGHNT and CDR2 YYREEE (reference sequence). There are 13 residues in the CDR3. The CDR3 sequence: CASSLAPTYEQYF. The CDR3 DNA reads TGTGCCAGCAGCTTGGCCCCTACCTACGAGCAGTACTTC.

Written as DNA, the CDR3 is TGTGCCAGCAGTCTCCTATCCGAGGGCCTAAGGGGGTACGAGCAGTACTTC. Amino acid sequence: CASSLLSEGLRGYEQYF. This chain links TRBV28 with TRBJ2-7, with D possibly matching TRBD1 (6 bases). Germline V gene sequence: CDR1 MDHEN, CDR2 SYDVKM. V was cut by 5 bases and J by 4 bases, with 24 bases left in between. This CDR3 contains 17 residues.

The rearrangement joins TRBV28 to TRBJ1-6, with 11 bases lining up with TRBD1. CDR1 is MDHEN and CDR2 is SYDVKM in the germline V gene. The CDR3 extends over 16 amino acids. V lost 5 bases, J lost 0 bases, and 0 bases stayed unmatched. CDR3 DNA: TGTGCCAGCAGTGGGACAGGGGGCTCCTATAATTCACCCCTCCACTTT. Protein: CASSGTGGSYNSPLHF.

This clone was observed a handful of times. The chain combines TRBV2 with TRBJ2-7; D remains ambiguous. This CDR3 spans 14 amino acids. V was pared by 6 bases and J by 0 bases, with 12 bases between. Germline V gene data show CDR1 as SNHLY and CDR2 as FYNNEI. Here the CDR3 DNA reads TGTGCCAGCAGGCAAGAAGTGAGCTCCTACGAGCAGTACTTC. This sequence encodes CASRQEVSSYEQYF.

V gene TRBV19 combines with J gene TRBJ2-1; tentatively, D is TRBD2 (7 bases). This CDR3 is built from 13 residues. Germline V lookup: CDR1 LNHDA, CDR2 SQIVND (reference sequence). V lost 5 bases to trimming and J lost 9 bases, with 14 bases between them. CDR3 sequence (DNA): TGTGCCAGTAGTTTGTGGGGGGGCAGTGAGCAGTTCTTC. Protein product: CASSLWGGSEQFF.

There are a few counts of this clone. This chain joins TRBV7-9 and TRBJ1-2; 7 bases are shared with TRBD1. CDR1 and CDR2 (germline): SEHNR, FQNEAQ (reference sequence). The CDR3 length is 14 residues. The J segment lost 3 bases and the V segment lost 3 bases, leaving 4 bases of the junction unmatched. The CDR3 bases are TGTGCCAGCAGCTTGGGACAGCAGGACTATGGCTACACCTTC. Amino acid sequence: CASSLGQQDYGYTF.

Comments on this clone: Its ends do not fully match the called genes, so a read error is possible. The gene calls are TRBV7-7 and TRBJ2-7, with 8 bases lining up with TRBD2. This CDR3 contains 13 residues. The germline V gene has CDR1 SSHAT and CDR2 FNYEAQ (reference sequence). CDR3 sequence reads: CASSPGLDNEQYF. CDR3 nucleotide sequence: TGTGCTAGCAGCCCGGGACTAGACAACGAGCAGTACTTC.